The rows below give T cell receptor beta chains drawn from one sample of a study of response to subunit inactivated influenza vaccine. TCRdb reprocessed the RT-PCR reads with MiXCR, giving one entry per CDR3 protein. The sample includes hundreds of thousands of distinct CDR3 sequences, 14% of them seen just once. The sequences come from PBMCs from blood, collected 14 to 15 days before vaccination. These receptors were obtained from a man aged 50 to 59 who received an inactivated influenza vaccine. CDR3s include the opening cysteine and the closing phenylalanine or tryptophan. The D gene is left open where the match is weak. The size entry is marked missing in some rows and otherwise reads once, few, many or a size class.

>.|TRBV28|TRBJ2-6|.
TGTGCCAGCAGCGCTACAGGAAGGGGGGCCAACGTCCTGACTTTC
CASSATGRGANVLTF
>.|TRBV10-3|TRBJ2-1|.
TGTGCCATCAGTATGAGTATATCGAGTGAGCAGTTCTTC
CAISMSISSEQFF
>.|TRBV7-3|TRBJ2-2|few
TGTGCCAGCAGCAGCAAGGGGATCACCGGGGAGCTGTTTTTT
CASSSKGITGELFF
>TRBD2|TRBV11-1|TRBJ2-3|few
TGTGCCAGCAGCCTCCATCCGAAACTAGCGGGATTGACAGATACGCAGTATTTT
CASSLHPKLAGLTDTQYF
>.|TRBV9|TRBJ2-2|.
TGTGCCAGCAGCGTAGTCGGTCACACCGGGGAGCTGTTTTTT
CASSVVGHTGELFF
>.|TRBV6-1|TRBJ1-2|many
TGTGCCAGCAGGAAGGACCGCCGGGGTGGCTACACCTTC
CASRKDRRGGYTF
>.|TRBV30|TRBJ2-1|.
TGTGCCTGGAGCCCGGGGGCTAGCCGGGATGAGCAGTTCTTC
CAWSPGASRDEQFF
>.|TRBV7-8|TRBJ2-1|many
TGTGCCAGCAGCTTTGGGGGGCCACCATGGGATGAGCAGTTCTTC
CASSFGGPPWDEQFF
>TRBD2|TRBV20-1|TRBJ2-7|.
TGCAGTGCTAGAGACGGACTAGCGGCCTACGAGCAGTACTTC
CSARDGLAAYEQYF
>.|TRBV29-1|TRBJ1-4|many
TGCAGCGTACGTAATGAAAAACTGTTTTTT
CSVRNEKLFF
>.|TRBV29-1|TRBJ2-7|.
TGCAGCGTTGAAGATCCGTCCGGGAAAGGCCACTACGAGCAGTACTTC
CSVEDPSGKGHYEQYF
>TRBD2|TRBV7-2|TRBJ2-7|few
TGTGCCAGCAGCTTAGGAAGTAGCGGGAAAGCCTACGAGCAGTACTTC
CASSLGSSGKAYEQYF
>.|TRBV3-1|TRBJ1-1|.
TGTGCCAGCAGCCAAGATGCAAGTGGACTGGGTTTCTTT
CASSQDASGLGFF
>.|TRBV7-2|TRBJ2-7|.
TGTGCCAGCAGCTTAGATGGGGTAGGGGAGCAGTACTTC
CASSLDGVGEQYF
>.|TRBV6-2/TRBV6-3|TRBJ2-3|many
TGTGCCAGCAAGCTAGCGATTTCTAGCACAGATACGCAGTATTTT
CASKLAISSTDTQYF
>.|TRBV12-3/TRBV12-4|TRBJ1-2|few
TGTGCCAGCAGTTTTGAGGGAGGGCGGGGCTACACCTTC
CASSFEGGRGYTF
>.|TRBV12-3/TRBV12-4|TRBJ1-2|many
TGTGCCAGCAGTTTAGCTGTCCGCGCGAGCTATGGCTACACCTTC
CASSLAVRASYGYTF
>.|TRBV2|TRBJ1-2|.
TGTGCCAGCACCCTCGTGGAGGGTAGTGGCTACACCTTC
CASTLVEGSGYTF
>.|TRBV12-3/TRBV12-4|TRBJ2-1|few
TGTGCCAGCAGTACGTCAGCGGGACAGTACAATGAGCAGTTCTTC
CASSTSAGQYNEQFF
>.|TRBV29-1|TRBJ2-1|.
TGCAGCGTTGAACCAGCGGTCTCCTACAATGAGCAGTTCTTC
CSVEPAVSYNEQFF
>.|TRBV6-6|TRBJ2-1|few
TGTGCCAGCAGTCCACCACATTACAATGAGCAGTTCTTC
CASSPPHYNEQFF
>TRBD1|TRBV2|TRBJ1-1|.
TGTGCCAGCAGTGAGAGTTGGGGACAGGGACAGAACACTGAAGCTTTCTTT
CASSESWGQGQNTEAFF
>.|TRBV25-1|TRBJ2-7|.
TGTGCCAGCAGCCCAAATTACGGTCCCAGGCCCTACGAGCAGTACTTC
CASSPNYGPRPYEQYF
>.|TRBV7-9|TRBJ2-1|many
TGTGCCAGCAGCTTAGCGCTGGCTAATTACAATGAGCAGTTCTTC
CASSLALANYNEQFF